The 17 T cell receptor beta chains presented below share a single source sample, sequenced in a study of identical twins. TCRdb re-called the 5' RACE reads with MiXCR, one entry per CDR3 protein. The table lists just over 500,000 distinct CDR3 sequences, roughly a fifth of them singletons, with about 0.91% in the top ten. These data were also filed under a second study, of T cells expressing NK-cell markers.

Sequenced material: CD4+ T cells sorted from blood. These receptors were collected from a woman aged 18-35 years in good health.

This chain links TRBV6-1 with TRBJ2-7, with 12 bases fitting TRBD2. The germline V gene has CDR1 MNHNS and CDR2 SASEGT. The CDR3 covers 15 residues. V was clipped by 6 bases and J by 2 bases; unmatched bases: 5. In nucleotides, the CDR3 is TGTGCCAGCAGCCGGACTAGCGGGGCCGCCTACGAGCAGTACTTC. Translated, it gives CASSRTSGAAYEQYF.

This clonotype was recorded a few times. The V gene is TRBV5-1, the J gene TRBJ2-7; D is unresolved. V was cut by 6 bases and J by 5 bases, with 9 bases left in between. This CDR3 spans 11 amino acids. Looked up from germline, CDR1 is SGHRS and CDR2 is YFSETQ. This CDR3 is CASKGLDEQYF. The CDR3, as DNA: TGCGCCAGCAAAGGGTTGGACGAGCAGTACTTC.

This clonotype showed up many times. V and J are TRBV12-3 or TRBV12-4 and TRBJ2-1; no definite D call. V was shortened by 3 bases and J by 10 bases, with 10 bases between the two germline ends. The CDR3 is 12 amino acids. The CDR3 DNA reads TGTGCCAGCAGTTTGACCCCTCGAGAGCAGTTCTTC. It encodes CASSLTPREQFF.

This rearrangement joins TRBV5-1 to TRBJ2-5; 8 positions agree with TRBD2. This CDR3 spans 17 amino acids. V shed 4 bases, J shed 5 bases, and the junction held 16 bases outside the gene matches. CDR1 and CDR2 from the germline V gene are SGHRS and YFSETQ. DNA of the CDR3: TGCGCCAGCAGCGCCCCCCTAGTCAGCGGGGGAGGCGAGACCCAGTACTTC. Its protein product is CASSAPLVSGGGETQYF. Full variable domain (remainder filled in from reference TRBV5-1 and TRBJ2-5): KAGVTQTPRYLIKTRGQQVTLSCSPISGHRSVSWYQQTPGQGLQFLFEYFSETQRNKGNFPGRFSGRQFSNSRSEMNVSTLELGDSALYLCASSAPLVSGGGETQYFGPGTRLLVL.

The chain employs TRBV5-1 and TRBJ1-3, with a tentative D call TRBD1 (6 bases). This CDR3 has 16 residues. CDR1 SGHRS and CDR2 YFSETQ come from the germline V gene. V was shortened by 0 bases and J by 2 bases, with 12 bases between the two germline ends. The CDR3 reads CASSLGGAGPGNTIYF. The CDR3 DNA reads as TGCGCCAGCAGCTTGGGGGGGGCAGGACCTGGAAACACCATATATTTT.

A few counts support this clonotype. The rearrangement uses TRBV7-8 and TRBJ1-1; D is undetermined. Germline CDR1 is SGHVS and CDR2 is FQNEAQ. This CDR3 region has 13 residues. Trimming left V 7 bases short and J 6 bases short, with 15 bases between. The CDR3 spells CASKLSSFAEAFF. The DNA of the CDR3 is TGTGCCAGCAAGCTTAGCAGTTTTGCTGAAGCTTTCTTT.

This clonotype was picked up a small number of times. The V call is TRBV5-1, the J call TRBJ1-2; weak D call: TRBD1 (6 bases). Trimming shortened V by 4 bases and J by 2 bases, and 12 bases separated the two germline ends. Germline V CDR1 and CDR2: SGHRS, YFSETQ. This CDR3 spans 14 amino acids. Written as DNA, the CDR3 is TGCGCCAGCAGCCCTGACAGGCTGAACTATGGCTACACCTTC. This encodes CASSPDRLNYGYTF.

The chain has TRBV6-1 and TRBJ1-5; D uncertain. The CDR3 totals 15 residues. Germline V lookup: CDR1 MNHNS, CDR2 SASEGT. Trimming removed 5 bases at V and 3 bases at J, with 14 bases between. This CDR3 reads CASSPSFQDNQPQHF. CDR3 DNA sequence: TGTGCCAGCAGTCCATCTTTTCAGGACAATCAGCCCCAGCATTTT.

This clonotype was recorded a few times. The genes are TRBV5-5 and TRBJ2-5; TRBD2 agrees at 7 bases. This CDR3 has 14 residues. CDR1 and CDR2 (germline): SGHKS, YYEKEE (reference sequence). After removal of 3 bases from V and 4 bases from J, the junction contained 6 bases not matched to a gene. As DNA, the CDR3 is TGTGCCAGCAGCTCGAGCTCTAGCGGAGAGACCCAGTACTTC. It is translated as CASSSSSSGETQYF.

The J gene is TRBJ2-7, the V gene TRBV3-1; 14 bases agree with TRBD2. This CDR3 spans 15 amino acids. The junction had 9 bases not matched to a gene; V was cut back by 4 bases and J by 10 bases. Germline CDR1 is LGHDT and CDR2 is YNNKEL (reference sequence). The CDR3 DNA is TGTGCCAGCAGCCCCTGGGGACTAGCGGGAGCTGGACAGTACTTC. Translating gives CASSPWGLAGAGQYF.

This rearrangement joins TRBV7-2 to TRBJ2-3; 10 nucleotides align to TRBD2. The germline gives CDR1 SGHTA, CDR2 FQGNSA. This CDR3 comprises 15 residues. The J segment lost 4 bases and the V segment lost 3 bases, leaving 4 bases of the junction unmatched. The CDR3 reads CASSFRLAGSDTQYF. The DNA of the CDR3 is TGTGCCAGCAGCTTCCGACTAGCGGGTTCAGATACGCAGTATTTT.

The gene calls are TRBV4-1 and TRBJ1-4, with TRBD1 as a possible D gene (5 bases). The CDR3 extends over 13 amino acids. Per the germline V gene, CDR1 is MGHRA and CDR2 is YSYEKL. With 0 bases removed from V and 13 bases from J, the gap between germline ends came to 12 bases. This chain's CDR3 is CASSQDGRAGLFF. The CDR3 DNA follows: TGCGCCAGCAGCCAAGATGGCAGGGCGGGACTGTTTTTT.

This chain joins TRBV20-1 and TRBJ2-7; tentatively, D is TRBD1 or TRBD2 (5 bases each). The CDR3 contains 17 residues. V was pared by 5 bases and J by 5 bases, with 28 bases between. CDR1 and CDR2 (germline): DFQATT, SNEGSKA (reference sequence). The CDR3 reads CSAGRDGLGAPRDEQYF. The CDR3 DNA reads TGCAGTGCTGGACGGGACGGGCTCGGCGCCCCGAGGGACGAGCAGTACTTC.

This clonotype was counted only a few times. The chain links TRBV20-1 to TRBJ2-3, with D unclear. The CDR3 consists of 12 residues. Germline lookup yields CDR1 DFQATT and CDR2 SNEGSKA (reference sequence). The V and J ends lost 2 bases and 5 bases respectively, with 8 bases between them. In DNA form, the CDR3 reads TGCAGTGCTAGAACAATGGGAGATACGCAGTATTTT. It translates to CSARTMGDTQYF.

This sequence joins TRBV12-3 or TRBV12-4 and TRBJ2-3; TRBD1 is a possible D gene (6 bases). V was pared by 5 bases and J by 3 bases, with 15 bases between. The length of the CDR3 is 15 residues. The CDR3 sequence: CASSPAYRATDTQYF. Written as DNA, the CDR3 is TGTGCCAGCAGTCCCGCTTACAGGGCTACAGATACGCAGTATTTT.

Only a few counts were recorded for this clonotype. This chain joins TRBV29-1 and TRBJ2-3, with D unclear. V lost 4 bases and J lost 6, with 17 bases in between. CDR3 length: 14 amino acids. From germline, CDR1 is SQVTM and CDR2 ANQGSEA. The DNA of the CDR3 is TGCAGCGTTGTTCCCGGTGGGGTCGCGGATACGCAGTATTTT. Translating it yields CSVVPGGVADTQYF.

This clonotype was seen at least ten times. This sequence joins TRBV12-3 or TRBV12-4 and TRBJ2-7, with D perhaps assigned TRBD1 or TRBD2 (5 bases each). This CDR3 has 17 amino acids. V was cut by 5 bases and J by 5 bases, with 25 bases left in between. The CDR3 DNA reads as TGTGCCAGCAGTAAGCCGGGGTTTTTCCAGGGAAGCGACGAGCAGTACTTC. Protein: CASSKPGFFQGSDEQYF.